This TCR beta chain was captured in a study of cytomegalovirus exposure and HLA in healthy donors. V was clipped by 4 bases and J by 8 bases, with 14 bases between them. This CDR3 is 13 amino acids long. CDR1 MGHRA and CDR2 YSYEKL come from the germline V gene. The PCR was carried out with 60 Vbeta primers and 13 Jbeta primers. The data were produced by immunoSEQ multiplex PCR, yet TCRdb's version contains in-frame clones alone and is incomplete. Altogether 70,000 to 100,000 clones are present, over 70% being singletons, with the ten largest covering around a quarter. The genes are TRBV4-1 and TRBJ1-1; D is perhaps TRBD1 (6 bases). The source is a woman aged 45-59 years in good health and CMV-seropositive. What was sequenced was PBMCs. CDR3 nucleotide sequence: TGCGCCAGCAGCCCTAGGACGGGGGGCGAAGCTTTCTTT. Its translation is CASSPRTGGEAFF.